This TCR beta chain emerged from a study of control samples from healthy donors and cancer patients. Between the trimmed V and J ends, which lost 3 bases and 9 bases, there was a span of 8 bases. CDR3 length equals 11 residues. Here immunoSEQ multiplex PCR was the method, and the copy in TCRdb shows in-frame clones only, minus some. The sample has around 120,000 clones; about 95% are singletons. The sequence was collected from a man aged 25 to 40 in good health. Sequenced material: blood. This chain uses TRBV12-3 or TRBV12-4 with TRBJ1-1; D unresolved. The CDR3, as DNA: TGTGCCAGCAGTTTCAAGGTTCAAGCTTTCTTT. It translates to CASSFKVQAFF.